One and the same sample provided the 14 T cell receptor beta chains below, sequenced in a study of brain T cells in children with intractable seizures (TCRdb year 2021). Libraries were built with the immunoSEQ multiplex PCR assay. Here the immuneACCESS table is served through TCRdb, limited to in-frame sequences with V and J called. Missing clones are a known gap in these copies; in checked studies unresolved V genes cover under half, and the rest lacks a known reason. The sample contains approximately 60,000 clones, about 96% of them found a single time. Of the sample, over 0.35% is held by the ten largest clones. The sample's time point label, in plain terms: resected brain tissue, or blood drawn just prior to surgery. Sequencing used peripheral blood, obtained at surgery. The receptors stem from a boy in the first two years of life with focal cortical dysplasia and intractable seizures.

V is TRBV18 and J is TRBJ2-1, with 8 bases that match TRBD2. The trim removed 8 bases at V and 4 bases at J, leaving 13 bases unmatched. Germline-derived CDR1 and CDR2 are KGHSH and LQKENI. The CDR3 has 16 residues. The CDR3 loop reads CASAKPGLVFYNEQFF. DNA of the CDR3: TGTGCCAGCGCTAAACCGGGACTAGTTTTTTACAATGAGCAGTTCTTC.

The chain has TRBV29-1 and TRBJ2-3; 8 nucleotides match TRBD2. Germline CDR1 is SQVTM and CDR2 is ANQGSEA. V trimming: 6 bases; J trimming: 2 bases; junction bases outside the gene matches: 4. This CDR3 contains 13 residues. CDR3 coding DNA: TGCAGCGTCGGGGGGGGTACCACAGATACGCAGTATTTT. Residues: CSVGGGTTDTQYF.

The gene calls are TRBV9 and TRBJ2-3; D is ambiguous. The ends were cut back, 0 bases at V and 3 bases at J, with 11 bases in the middle. Germline V CDR1 and CDR2: SGDLS, YYNGEE. CDR3 length: 15 residues. The CDR3 spells CASSVAGGVTDTQYF. In DNA, the CDR3 is TGTGCCAGCAGCGTAGCGGGCGGTGTAACAGATACGCAGTATTTT. The complete variable domain, with remaining parts taken from reference TRBV9 and TRBJ2-3, reads DSGVTQTPKHLITATGQRVTLRCSPRSGDLSVYWYQQSLDQGLQFLIQYYNGEERAKGNILERFSAQQFPDLHSELNLSSLELGDSALYFCASSVAGGVTDTQYFGPGTRLTVL.

The chain combines TRBV5-8 with TRBJ2-7, with D maybe TRBD1 (6 bases). The CDR3 runs 16 residues. The ends were cut back, 4 bases at V and 0 bases at J, with 17 bases in the middle. The germline V gene has CDR1 SGHTS and CDR2 YDEGEE. In nucleotides, the CDR3 is TGTGCCAGCAGCGAAGGGACATCGGAGTTCTCCTACGAGCAGTACTTC. Translation: CASSEGTSEFSYEQYF.

CDR3 nucleotides: TGCAGCGCTATAAGGACAGGGGAAGAAGAGACCCAGTACTTC. Translated, it gives CSAIRTGEEETQYF. The rearrangement uses TRBV29-1 and TRBJ2-5; 9 nucleotides match TRBD1. CDR1 SQVTM and CDR2 ANQGSEA come from the germline V gene. The CDR3 totals 14 residues. The ends lost 7 bases at V and 3 bases at J; junction bases unmatched: 9.

This chain joins TRBV7-2 and TRBJ1-1, with TRBD1 identical over 9 bases. V lost 2 bases, J lost 5 bases, and 3 bases stayed unmatched. Germline CDR1 SGHTA, CDR2 FQGNSA. The length of the CDR3 is 14 residues. CDR3 sequence reads: CASSLRTGDTEAFF. The CDR3 nucleotides read TGTGCCAGCAGCTTAAGGACAGGGGATACTGAAGCTTTCTTT.

The chain recombines TRBV18 with TRBJ1-2; 7 bases agree with TRBD1. V was pared by 5 bases and J by 8 bases, with 14 bases of the junction left unmatched. The length of the CDR3 is 15 residues. Germline CDR1 KGHSH, CDR2 LQKENI. As DNA, the CDR3 is TGTGCCAGCTCAACAGCGGGACAGCTCGGTTGGGGCTACACCTTC. It specifies CASSTAGQLGWGYTF.

The rearrangement joins TRBV5-5 to TRBJ2-5, with unresolved D. The CDR3 length is 16 residues. The V end lost 3 bases, the J end lost 5 bases, and 20 bases lay between the germline ends. Looked up from germline, CDR1 is SGHKS and CDR2 is YYEKEE (reference sequence). DNA of the CDR3: TGTGCCAGCAGCTCGGGCCGACGCAGAATCTTTGAGACCCAGTACTTC. This encodes CASSSGRRRIFETQYF.

This clone has only one observation. V gene TRBV4-2 combines with J gene TRBJ2-4; 11 nucleotides agree with TRBD2. In germline, CDR1 is LGHNA, CDR2 YNFKEQ. The CDR3 runs 19 residues. V was clipped by 1 base and J by 2 bases; unmatched bases: 10. The CDR3 nucleotides read TGTGCCAGCAGCCAAGGCTCACTAGCGGGAGTCGTAACCAAAAACATTCAGTACTTC. Translating it yields CASSQGSLAGVVTKNIQYF.

The genes are TRBV9 and TRBJ1-1; no reliable D call. The CDR3 is made up of 15 amino acids. V lost 0 bases and J 7 bases, leaving 16 bases between the germline ends. Looked up from germline, CDR1 is SGDLS and CDR2 is YYNGEE. CDR3 sequence: CASSVVVGPSVEAFF. The CDR3 DNA reads as TGTGCCAGCAGCGTAGTCGTTGGGCCCTCGGTTGAAGCTTTCTTT.

This chain uses TRBV4-3 with TRBJ2-5; D not resolved. Trimming cost V 4 bases and J 5 bases, with 23 bases left between them. This CDR3 comprises 17 residues. The germline CDR1 and CDR2 sequences are LGHNA and YSLEER. CDR3 DNA sequence: TGCGCCAGCAGCCGCCCCTGGAAGAAGGGCGTCTGGGAGACCCAGTACTTC. The encoded protein is CASSRPWKKGVWETQYF.

The genes are TRBV4-2 and TRBJ1-4; D possibly corresponds to TRBD1 (5 bases). V shed 0 bases and J shed 8 bases, with 16 bases lying between them. CDR1 and CDR2 (germline): LGHNA, YNFKEQ. The CDR3 is made up of 16 amino acids. CDR3 sequence reads: CASSQEPAGVGEKLFF. The CDR3 DNA reads TGTGCCAGCAGCCAAGAGCCGGCGGGGGTAGGGGAAAAACTGTTTTTT.

The chain employs TRBV7-8 and TRBJ1-2; D is unresolved. V was pared by 5 bases and J by 5 bases, with 21 bases between. This CDR3 comprises 16 residues. Germline V gene data show CDR1 as SGHVS and CDR2 as FQNEAQ. The CDR3: CASSTREGLALYGYTF. In nucleotides, the CDR3 is TGTGCCAGCAGCACCCGCGAAGGGCTGGCCCTATATGGCTACACCTTC.

This rearrangement joins TRBV6-1 to TRBJ1-2; D possibly corresponds to TRBD1 (6 bases). This CDR3 has 14 residues. From germline, CDR1 is MNHNS and CDR2 SASEGT. The germline V and J ends were trimmed by 3 bases and 0 bases, with 8 bases remaining between them. CDR3 sequence: CASSETGSNYGYTF. CDR3 nucleotides: TGTGCCAGCAGTGAGACAGGTTCTAACTATGGCTACACCTTC.